The present T cell receptor beta chain was sequenced within a study of T cells expressing NK-cell markers. Study-wide results and limits: Similarly, these clonotypes led the CD3+CD56-NKG2C+ fraction as well in a handful of donors. Whether expanded NKG2C+ T cell clones were HCMV specific stayed uncertain.

As regards this clonotype: Its target is not known.

UMIs were included in TCR beta cDNA generated by 5'RACE template switching. TCRdb reprocessed the 5' RACE reads, keeping one entry per CDR3 protein, no DNA. The repertoire shows a few hundred thousand distinct CDR3 sequences; the top ten hold around 5.3%. This CDR3 has 17 amino acids. Germline V gives CDR1 SGHTA, CDR2 FQGNSA. This TCR was sampled from a man aged 18 to 69 in good health. The J gene is TRBJ1-6, the V gene TRBV7-2; the D call of TRBD1 rests on TCRdb alone, since no DNA is present to check it. The sample comprised blood T cells: a sorted CD56 or NKG2C T cell subset, CD4+ or CD8+ T cells, or bulk PBMC T cells (not recorded which). The CDR3 sequence: CASSSIGTGPNNSPLHF. Drawing the rest from reference TRBV7-2 and TRBJ1-6, the complete variable domain is GAGVSQSPSNKVTEKGKDVELRCDPISGHTALYWYRQSLGQGLEFLIYFQGNSAPDKSGLPSDRFSAERTGGSVSTLTIQRTQQEDSAVYLCASSSIGTGPNNSPLHFGNGTRLTVT.